The 25 T cell receptor beta chains below come from one sample, sequenced in a study of blood T cell repertoires in COVID-19. Here immunoSEQ multiplex PCR was the method, and the copy in TCRdb shows in-frame clones only, minus some. There are about 350,000 clones in the sample; roughly 86% occur only once, and 0.85% to 1.3% lies in the top ten. The specimen was PBMCs or T cells enriched from blood (not recorded which). These receptors originate from a woman between 25 and 40 years old who had been exposed to COVID-19.

The chain combines TRBV29-1 with TRBJ2-1, with 12 bases fitting TRBD2. The V segment lost 2 bases and the J segment 6 bases; nucleotides outside the gene matches: 5. Germline V gives CDR1 SQVTM, CDR2 ANQGSEA. CDR3 length: 15 residues. CDR3 residues: CSVESSGLAGNEQFF. The CDR3 bases are TGCAGCGTTGAATCTTCGGGACTAGCGGGCAATGAGCAGTTCTTC.

The chain has TRBV5-1 and TRBJ1-4; TRBD1 aligns across 9 bases. J gave up 8 bases and V 2 bases, and 1 base lay outside the gene matches. Looked up from germline, CDR1 is SGHRS and CDR2 is YFSETQ. The CDR3 loop spans 13 amino acids. Here the CDR3 DNA reads TGCGCCAGCAGCTTTACAGGGGGCGAAAAACTGTTTTTT. Encoded protein: CASSFTGGEKLFF.

The rearrangement uses TRBV7-7 and TRBJ2-5, with a tentative D call TRBD2 (6 bases). Germline V gene lookup returns CDR1 SSHAT and CDR2 FNYEAQ (reference sequence). The V end lost 5 bases, the J end lost 4 bases, and 17 bases lay between the germline ends. There are 15 residues in the CDR3. The CDR3 region is CASSPAGGIVETQYF. CDR3 bases: TGTGCCAGCAGCCCCGCAGGAGGGATCGTAGAGACCCAGTACTTC.

V and J are TRBV27 and TRBJ1-5, with D possibly being TRBD1 (6 bases). The germline gives CDR1 MNHEY, CDR2 SMNVEV (reference sequence). The CDR3 sequence is 13 residues long. Trimming cost V 4 bases and J 6 bases, with 10 bases left between them. In DNA form, the CDR3 reads TGTGCCAGCAGTTCGATCAGGGGTCAGCCCCAGCATTTT. Translated: CASSSIRGQPQHF.

The chain recombines TRBV11-2 with TRBJ2-7; perhaps TRBD1 as D (9 bases). Germline V gives CDR1 SGHAT, CDR2 FQNNGV. This CDR3 is 14 amino acids long. V lost 5 bases, J lost 7 bases, and 18 bases lay in between. The CDR3 here is CASSRGQGTREQYF. Written as DNA, the CDR3 is TGTGCCAGCAGCCGTGGACAGGGGACTAGAGAGCAGTACTTC.

The gene calls are TRBV14 and TRBJ1-1, with a possible D match to TRBD1 (6 bases). The ends were cut back, 1 base at V and 3 bases at J, with 12 bases in the middle. The CDR3 extends over 15 amino acids. Germline assignment: CDR1 SGHDN and CDR2 FVKESK. CDR3 region: CASSQVSGVYTEAFF. The CDR3 DNA reads TGTGCCAGCAGCCAAGTTTCAGGGGTGTACACTGAAGCTTTCTTT. Using reference TRBV14 and TRBJ1-1 for the parts outside the CDR3, the full variable domain is EAGVTQFPSHSVIEKGQTVTLRCDPISGHDNLYWYRRVMGKEIKFLLHFVKESKQDESGMPNNRFLAERTGGTYSTLKVQPAELEDSGVYFCASSQVSGVYTEAFFGQGTRLTVV.

The gene calls are TRBV19 and TRBJ1-5, with D unclear. CDR3 length equals 13 residues. Trimming took off 7 bases at V and 2 bases at J, with 9 bases between the two ends. Germline CDR1 is LNHDA and CDR2 is SQIVND (reference sequence). CDR3 bases: TGTGCCAGTAACGGGTTGGGCAATCAGCCCCAGCATTTT. Amino acid sequence: CASNGLGNQPQHF.

The CDR3 protein is CASSQDRIYEQYF. The CDR3 DNA reads as TGTGCCAGCAGCCAAGACAGAATCTACGAGCAGTACTTC. This chain uses TRBV14 with TRBJ2-7, with D unresolved. V dropped 0 bases and J dropped 3 bases, with 6 bases sitting between them. The length of the CDR3 is 13 residues. From germline, CDR1 is SGHDN and CDR2 FVKESK.

The chain recombines TRBV27 with TRBJ2-2, with D hard to call. The ends were cut back, 5 bases at V and 7 bases at J, with 8 bases in the middle. There are 12 residues in the CDR3. Germline CDR1 MNHEY, CDR2 SMNVEV (reference sequence). This CDR3 is CASSQIRGELFF. For the CDR3, the DNA is TGTGCCAGCAGTCAGATACGCGGGGAGCTGTTTTTT.

The count of this clone is one. Germline and junction disagree at one end, which may indicate a read error. V and J are TRBV28 and TRBJ2-7; TRBD1 agrees at 10 bases. The CDR3 runs to 15 residues. In germline, CDR1 is MDHEN, CDR2 SYDVKM. CDR3 sequence: CASSGPGQGTHEQCF. In DNA form, the CDR3 reads TGTGCCAGCAGCGGACCGGGACAGGGGACCCACGAGCAGTGCTTC.

The chain joins TRBV28 to TRBJ2-7; 8 bases fit TRBD2. Losses at the gene ends were 9 bases for V and 1 base for J; bases not matched to a gene: 8. The CDR3 extends over 14 amino acids. Germline assignment: CDR1 MDHEN and CDR2 SYDVKM. CDR3 amino acids: CASDTAGVSYEQYF. CDR3 nucleotide sequence: TGTGCCAGTGATACAGCGGGGGTTTCCTACGAGCAGTACTTC.

The chain carries TRBV29-1 and TRBJ2-1; weak D call: TRBD1 (6 bases). Trimming removed 7 bases at V and 6 bases at J, with 22 bases between. The CDR3 contains 15 residues. The germline gives CDR1 SQVTM, CDR2 ANQGSEA. This CDR3 reads CSARTEPYRVNEQFF. The CDR3 nucleotides are TGCAGCGCTCGGACAGAGCCCTATCGGGTCAATGAGCAGTTCTTC.

The genes are TRBV28 and TRBJ1-2; TRBD1 agrees at 7 bases. CDR3 length equals 14 residues. Germline assignment: CDR1 MDHEN and CDR2 SYDVKM. V lost 5 bases and J lost 8; bases outside the gene matches: 11. CDR3 sequence (DNA): TGTGCCAGCAGTAACAGGGGCGGCCCATGGGGCTACACCTTC. Residues: CASSNRGGPWGYTF.

This clone was counted only a few times. V is TRBV28 and J is TRBJ1-6; possible D gene TRBD1, 5 bases. Germline V CDR1 and CDR2: MDHEN, SYDVKM. This CDR3 has 14 residues. Between the trimmed V and J ends, which lost 3 bases and 9 bases, there was a span of 12 bases. In DNA, the CDR3 is TGTGCCAGCAGTTTGGCAAGGGGCGCTTCACCCCTCCACTTT. It codes for CASSLARGASPLHF. Drawing the rest from reference TRBV28 and TRBJ1-6, the complete variable domain is DVKVTQSSRYLVKRTGEKVFLECVQDMDHENMFWYRQDPGLGLRLIYFSYDVKMKEKGDIPEGYSVSREKKERFSLILESASTNQTSMYLCASSLARGASPLHFGNGTRLTVT.

This chain joins TRBV5-1 and TRBJ2-1, with TRBD2 matching over 8 bases. Trimming removed 0 bases from V and 12 bases from J; junction bases left unmatched: 5. The CDR3 covers 13 residues. The germline V gene has CDR1 SGHRS and CDR2 YFSETQ. This CDR3 reads CASSLAGTSRQFF. CDR3 DNA sequence: TGCGCCAGCAGCTTGGCGGGGACTAGTAGGCAGTTCTTC.

The chain has TRBV19 and TRBJ2-5; D is unclear. The germline V gene has CDR1 LNHDA and CDR2 SQIVND (reference sequence). The length of the CDR3 is 14 residues. Deletions cut 6 bases from V and 2 bases from J, with 13 bases between. The CDR3 protein is CASSSGRPQETQYF. Written as DNA, the CDR3 is TGTGCCAGTAGCTCAGGCAGGCCTCAAGAGACCCAGTACTTC.

This clone turned up a few times. The gene calls are TRBV10-2 and TRBJ2-4; the D is unclear. The CDR3 has 17 residues. V was clipped by 3 bases and J by 1 base, with 16 bases between them. The germline gives CDR1 WSHSY, CDR2 SAAADI. The CDR3 nucleotides read TGCGCCAGCAGTGATTACGGGTCCGTGCGGGCCAAAAACATTCAGTACTTC. Its translation is CASSDYGSVRAKNIQYF.

CDR3 sequence reads: CASSQGAGTSGAGKTQYF. Here the CDR3 DNA reads TGTGCCAGCAGCCAAGGTGCGGGGACTAGCGGGGCAGGGAAGACCCAGTACTTC. The rearrangement joins TRBV4-2 to TRBJ2-5, with 13 bases fitting TRBD2. V lost 1 base to trimming and J lost 6 bases; unmatched junction nucleotides: 11. CDR1 is LGHNA, CDR2 YNFKEQ, per germline. This CDR3 has 18 residues.

This chain links TRBV6-1 with TRBJ1-5; D may be TRBD1 (5 bases). The CDR3 has 16 amino acids. The germline V gene has CDR1 MNHNS and CDR2 SASEGT. Trimming took 4 bases from V and 4 from J, leaving 17 bases between them. CDR3 coding DNA: TGTGCCAGCAGTGCTTTCTCCTTCCAGGGAAATCAGCCCCAGCATTTT. Translating it yields CASSAFSFQGNQPQHF.

In its sample, this clone was seen once. Other DNA sequences within the sample encode an identical CDR3. The V and J genes are TRBV5-1 and TRBJ2-1; TRBD1 aligns across 7 bases. V was clipped by 0 bases and J by 3 bases; unmatched bases: 0. Germline loops: CDR1 SGHRS, CDR2 YFSETQ. CDR3 length: 14 residues. CDR3 nucleotides: TGCGCCAGCAGCTTGGGGGACAGCTACAATGAGCAGTTCTTC. Protein: CASSLGDSYNEQFF.

J is TRBJ2-2 and V is TRBV18; tentatively, D is TRBD1 (6 bases). Germline lookup yields CDR1 KGHSH and CDR2 LQKENI. The CDR3 extends over 16 amino acids. V was clipped by 3 bases and J by 3 bases, with 14 bases between them. The CDR3 coding sequence is TGTGCCAGCTCACCGGTCGAGGGACACTACACCGGGGAGCTGTTTTTT. Translated, it gives CASSPVEGHYTGELFF.

The chain carries TRBV5-1 and TRBJ2-7; 7 bases are shared with TRBD1. Germline CDR1 reads SGHRS; CDR2 reads YFSETQ. The CDR3 is made up of 17 amino acids. Trimming at V came to 1 base and at J to 2 bases, leaving 12 bases not matched to a gene. The DNA for the CDR3 is TGCGCCAGCAGCTTGCCGGCATTGAGGGGGCCTACCTACGAGCAGTACTTC. Amino acid sequence: CASSLPALRGPTYEQYF.

The chain employs TRBV7-2 and TRBJ2-7; D remains ambiguous. This CDR3 has 13 residues. Between the trimmed V and J ends, which lost 0 bases and 5 bases, there was a span of 8 bases. Germline CDR1 SGHTA, CDR2 FQGNSA. The CDR3 is CASSLAPEHEQYF. CDR3 sequence (DNA): TGTGCCAGCAGCTTAGCGCCGGAGCACGAGCAGTACTTC.

The V gene is TRBV19, the J gene TRBJ1-6; D is uncertain. V was shortened by 8 bases and J by 0 bases, with 11 bases between the two germline ends. Germline assignment: CDR1 LNHDA and CDR2 SQIVND (reference sequence). The CDR3 runs 15 residues. The CDR3 DNA reads TGTGCCAGTGGTCTGATGAGCTCCTATAATTCACCCCTCCACTTT. This translates into CASGLMSSYNSPLHF.

CDR3 nucleotide sequence: TGTGCCAGCAGTGCTACAGGGTGGTCTAATGAAAAACTGTTTTTT. The encoded protein is CASSATGWSNEKLFF. The V and J genes are TRBV28 and TRBJ1-4; TRBD1 might be the D (6 bases). The germline gives CDR1 MDHEN, CDR2 SYDVKM. V lost 5 bases and J 3 bases, leaving 13 bases between the germline ends. CDR3 length: 15 amino acids. The full variable domain, rest sourced from reference TRBV28 and TRBJ1-4, is DVKVTQSSRYLVKRTGEKVFLECVQDMDHENMFWYRQDPGLGLRLIYFSYDVKMKEKGDIPEGYSVSREKKERFSLILESASTNQTSMYLCASSATGWSNEKLFFGSGTQLSVL.